The present entry profiles one T cell receptor beta chain with its context. Other DNA sequences in the sample encode the same CDR3. This entry is derived from a study of blood T cell repertoires in COVID-19. Study in general: Samples of COVID-19 (acute and convalescent) were obtained from the United States, Italy and Spain.

TCRdb's table, derived via immunoSEQ multiplex PCR, lists solely in-frame clones and lacks some. This sample has roughly 180,000 clones, with 80% to 90% found just once. V dropped 4 bases and J dropped 3; count of bases not matched to a gene: 8. The CDR3 is 15 residues long. Germline CDR1 reads SGHRS; CDR2 reads YFSETQ. Sequencing was performed on peripheral blood. The chain carries TRBV5-1 and TRBJ2-7; 9 positions match TRBD1. The sequence derives from a woman in her forties or fifties with COVID-19, enrolled during active disease. The DNA for the CDR3 is TGCGCCAGCAGCCCCGGAGGGACAGGGAACTACGAGCAGTACTTC. Residues: CASSPGGTGNYEQYF.